The table lists the clone carrying this T cell receptor (beta chain) with a few counts. Its antigen is undetermined. This record comes from a study of post-analysis software for immune sequencing data. Points from the study as a whole: Relative to controls, patients had 4 or 5 TRBV segments at higher frequency, with TRBV5-6, TRBV5-1 and TRBV20-1 among these.

Sequencing libraries made from TCR beta cDNA carried unique molecular identifiers. TCRdb reanalysed the PCR reads using MiXCR and keeps one entry per CDR3 protein. The data hold around 710,000 distinct CDR3 sequences, with approximately 44% observed a single time. The germline V gene encodes CDR1 MDHEN and CDR2 SYDVKM. This CDR3 is built from 17 residues. Trimming pared 2 bases from V and 0 bases from J, leaving 14 bases between. The sequenced sample was blood. This receptor was taken from a girl aged 10 to 17 with multiple sclerosis. The rearrangement uses TRBV28 and TRBJ2-4; tentatively, D is TRBD2 (7 bases). CDR3 sequence: CASSLSSGGLAKNIQYF. In nucleotides, the CDR3 is TGTGCCAGCAGTTTAAGTTCGGGGGGCCTAGCCAAAAACATTCAGTACTTC.